These 20 T cell receptor beta chains share one sample of origin, sequenced in a study of blood T cell repertoires in COVID-19. Using immunoSEQ multiplex PCR, the repertoire was profiled, and TCRdb retains in-frame clones only, with some absent. The sample includes 250,000 to 300,000 clones, roughly 90% of them seen just once. Sample: peripheral blood. The receptors come from a woman in her twenties or thirties with COVID-19, enrolled during active disease.

The table lists this clone with a count of one. The V call is TRBV27, the J call TRBJ1-6; 9 bases are shared with TRBD1. Trimming cost V 5 bases and J 7 bases; bases outside gene matches: 6. CDR3 length equals 15 residues. From germline, CDR1 is MNHEY and CDR2 SMNVEV (reference sequence). CDR3 in amino acids: CASSPGTGFNSPLHF. The CDR3 nucleotides are TGTGCCAGCAGTCCCGGGACAGGGTTCAATTCACCCCTCCACTTT.

The sample holds one count of this clone. The genes are TRBV7-9 and TRBJ2-7; D uncertain. V lost 4 bases to trimming and J lost 2 bases, with 9 bases between them. The CDR3 loop spans 13 amino acids. Germline loops: CDR1 SEHNR, CDR2 FQNEAQ (reference sequence). CDR3 sequence reads: CASSSDLAYEQYF. As DNA, the CDR3 is TGTGCCAGCAGCTCCGACTTGGCCTACGAGCAGTACTTC.

This rearrangement joins TRBV4-1 to TRBJ2-7; 9 nucleotides agree with TRBD1. The CDR3 is 14 residues long. Germline CDR1 reads MGHRA; CDR2 reads YSYEKL. With 4 bases clipped from V and 4 bases from J, the junction kept 5 bases outside the gene matches. CDR3 in amino acids: CASSPSGTGYEQYF. The CDR3 coding sequence is TGCGCCAGCAGCCCCTCCGGGACAGGGTACGAGCAGTACTTC.

The DNA for the CDR3 is TGCGCCAGCAGCCAAGATCGGCGGGGGGCGAGTTACAATGAGCAGTTCTTC. Amino acid sequence: CASSQDRRGASYNEQFF. V gene TRBV4-1 combines with J gene TRBJ2-1; the match to TRBD2 covers 8 bases. Germline values: CDR1 MGHRA, CDR2 YSYEKL. V was clipped by 0 bases and J by 4 bases; unmatched bases: 8. CDR3 length equals 17 residues.

V gene TRBV28 combines with J gene TRBJ2-3, with TRBD2 matching 12 bases. The CDR3 consists of 16 residues. V gave up 5 bases and J gave up 5 bases; unmatched junction bases: 8. The V gene's germline CDR1 is MDHEN and CDR2 SYDVKM. The CDR3 sequence is CASSPLAGGLKDTQYF. CDR3 bases: TGTGCCAGCAGTCCTCTAGCGGGGGGGCTGAAAGATACGCAGTATTTT.

V and J are TRBV3-1 (or the pseudogene TRBV3-2) and TRBJ1-1, with D hard to call. The CDR3 spans 12 residues. Germline values: CDR1 LGHDT, CDR2 YNNKEL (reference sequence). V was shortened by 4 bases and J by 4 bases, with 7 bases between the two germline ends. In nucleotides, the CDR3 is TGTGCCAGCAGCCCGTACGGCACTGAAGCTTTCTTT. Translation: CASSPYGTEAFF.

The CDR3 reads CASSILGQGTGELFF. CDR3 coding DNA: TGTGCCAGTAGTATTTTGGGACAGGGGACCGGGGAGCTGTTTTTT. V usage is TRBV19 and J usage is TRBJ2-2; 10 positions agree with TRBD1. The CDR3 has 15 amino acids. CDR1 is LNHDA and CDR2 is SQIVND in the germline V gene (reference sequence). The V and J ends lost 3 bases and 5 bases, in that order; junction bases with no gene match: 3.

The chain has TRBV6-5 and TRBJ2-7; TRBD1 agrees at 9 bases. Germline values: CDR1 MNHEY, CDR2 SVGAGI. V dropped 8 bases and J dropped 2; count of bases not matched to a gene: 10. CDR3 length: 15 amino acids. The chain's CDR3 is CASGIGDRAPYEQYF. CDR3 coding DNA: TGTGCCAGCGGTATAGGGGACAGGGCTCCCTACGAGCAGTACTTC.

This clone was observed a few times. The chain uses TRBV28 and TRBJ1-2; tentatively, D is TRBD1 (6 bases). The germline CDR1 and CDR2 sequences are MDHEN and SYDVKM. Deletions cut 6 bases from V and 4 bases from J, with 9 bases between. The length of the CDR3 is 12 residues. The CDR3 loop is CASRRGGYGYTF. The CDR3 nucleotides read TGTGCCAGCAGGAGGGGGGGCTATGGCTACACCTTC.

CDR3 DNA: TGTGCCAGCAGCTTGCGGGCTAGCGGCTACAATGAGCAGTTCTTC. Its translation: CASSLRASGYNEQFF. J is TRBJ2-1 and V is TRBV5-8; 7 nucleotides line up with TRBD2. V lost 1 base, J lost 3 bases, and 4 bases stayed unmatched. Germline CDR1 reads SGHTS; CDR2 reads YDEGEE. The CDR3 is 15 amino acids. The whole variable domain, remainder taken from reference TRBV5-8 and TRBJ2-1, is EAGVTQSPTHLIKTRGQQATLRCSPISGHTSVYWYQQALGLGLQFLLWYDEGEERNRGNFPPRFSGRQFPNYSSELNVNALELEDSALYLCASSLRASGYNEQFFGPGTRLTVL.

The rearrangement joins TRBV19 to TRBJ2-7; 7 bases agree with TRBD1. V gave up 3 bases and J gave up 3 bases; unmatched junction bases: 8. Germline CDR1 reads LNHDA; CDR2 reads SQIVND (reference sequence). The CDR3 is 15 amino acids. CDR3 coding DNA: TGTGCCAGTAGTATCATCAACAGGGGATTCTACGAGCAGTACTTC. Translating gives CASSIINRGFYEQYF.

The V gene is TRBV28, the J gene TRBJ1-6, with D possibly matching TRBD1 (6 bases). The CDR3 totals 14 residues. V was shortened by 8 bases and J by 7 bases, with 15 bases between the two germline ends. Germline V gives CDR1 MDHEN, CDR2 SYDVKM. This CDR3 is CASRLRDINSPLHF. Written as DNA, the CDR3 is TGTGCCAGCCGACTCCGGGACATAAATTCACCCCTCCACTTT.

The rearrangement links TRBV2 to TRBJ1-1, with D possibly being TRBD1 (6 bases). Germline CDR1 reads SNHLY; CDR2 reads FYNNEI. The V and J ends lost 5 bases and 10 bases respectively, with 14 bases between them. The CDR3 is 12 amino acids. CDR3 coding DNA: TGTGCCAGCAGTCCCGGGACACCACCAGCTTTCTTT. Its protein is CASSPGTPPAFF.

The chain recombines TRBV5-4 with TRBJ2-5, with 11 nucleotides matching TRBD2. Trimming took 0 bases from V and 5 from J; bases not matched to a gene: 9. CDR3 length: 17 residues. Germline V gives CDR1 SGHNT, CDR2 YYREEE (reference sequence). CDR3 nucleotide sequence: TGTGCCAGCAGCTTGGATCTAGCGGGGGGCCTGAGGGAGACCCAGTACTTC. Residues: CASSLDLAGGLRETQYF.

The genes are TRBV2 and TRBJ1-5; D is unclear. The germline V gene has CDR1 SNHLY and CDR2 FYNNEI. The CDR3 extends over 12 amino acids. Trimming removed 6 bases at V and 3 bases at J, with 6 bases between. CDR3 region: CASRRLNQPQHF. CDR3 in DNA: TGTGCCAGCAGGCGACTCAATCAGCCCCAGCATTTT.

V usage is TRBV7-8 and J usage is TRBJ1-5; D might be TRBD1 (6 bases). The V gene lost 1 base and the J gene lost 0 bases, with 7 bases spanning the gap. The CDR3 totals 15 residues. Germline CDR1 reads SGHVS; CDR2 reads FQNEAQ. CDR3 nucleotide sequence: TGTGCCAGCAGCTTAGGGACAGTTAGCAATCAGCCCCAGCATTTT. Translating it yields CASSLGTVSNQPQHF.

The CDR3 bases are TGTGCCAGCAGTGAAGAGGGAGGACAGCCCCAGCATTTT. Protein sequence: CASSEEGGQPQHF. This chain links TRBV2 with TRBJ1-5; D is unclear. CDR1 is SNHLY, CDR2 FYNNEI, per germline. The CDR3 sequence is 13 residues long. V lost 1 base and J lost 7, with 8 bases in between.

This clone was seen a single time. The chain carries TRBV6-5 and TRBJ1-1, with 9 bases aligning to TRBD1. The CDR3 totals 14 residues. Germline V gene lookup returns CDR1 MNHEY and CDR2 SVGAGI. V lost 4 bases to trimming and J lost 7 bases; unmatched junction nucleotides: 7. As DNA, the CDR3 is TGTGCCAGCAGTTCCGGACAGGGGAGTGTTGAAGCTTTCTTT. It yields the protein CASSSGQGSVEAFF.

The genes are TRBV29-1 and TRBJ2-7; 8 nucleotides align to TRBD1. J gave up 0 bases and V 0 bases, and 4 bases lay outside the gene matches. The CDR3 spans 15 residues. CDR1 and CDR2 (germline): SQVTM, ANQGSEA. CDR3 nucleotides: TGCAGCGTTGAAGATCAGGGGGCCAGCTCCTACGAGCAGTACTTC. This sequence encodes CSVEDQGASSYEQYF.

This rearrangement joins TRBV2 to TRBJ2-3, with 11 bases fitting TRBD2. Trimming cost V 8 bases and J 3 bases; bases outside gene matches: 10. CDR1 is SNHLY, CDR2 FYNNEI, per germline. The CDR3 totals 16 residues. The CDR3 region is CASVLAGGGVTDTQYF. The DNA for the CDR3 is TGTGCCAGCGTGCTAGCGGGGGGCGGGGTTACAGATACGCAGTATTTT.